This entry is about one T cell receptor beta chain. This specimen belongs to a study of blood T cell repertoires in COVID-19. Study-level information: Samples taken during acute and convalescent COVID-19 were collected in the United States, Italy and Spain. Sample material is recorded as cDNA or gDNA derived from T cells, B-cell-depleted T cells, or PBMCs.

The CDR3 has 15 residues. Germline V gene lookup returns CDR1 MDHEN and CDR2 SYDVKM. Unmatched junction bases numbered 6, after V lost 3 bases and J lost 7 bases. Original processing notes: For nucleated cells, counts were estimated from reference gene primer amplification. Some clones are missing from TCRdb's copy, which holds only in-frame ones; the method was immunoSEQ multiplex PCR. V and J calls and clone size are those listed in that table; D and trimming were worked out from the DNA. The repertoire includes some 250,000 clones, roughly 81% of them detected once, and around 7.5% sits in the top ten. While infection was still active, Seattle patients were enrolled and then followed longitudinally.

The source of this sequence is a woman aged 80 or over with COVID-19, enrolled during active disease. The material sequenced was peripheral blood. V usage is TRBV28 and J usage is TRBJ2-1; 10 nucleotides align to TRBD1. This CDR3 reads CASSLGTGVRNEQFF. The CDR3 DNA reads as TGTGCCAGCAGTTTGGGGACAGGGGTACGGAATGAGCAGTTCTTC. Using reference TRBV28 and TRBJ2-1 for the parts outside the CDR3, the full variable domain is DVKVTQSSRYLVKRTGEKVFLECVQDMDHENMFWYRQDPGLGLRLIYFSYDVKMKEKGDIPEGYSVSREKKERFSLILESASTNQTSMYLCASSLGTGVRNEQFFGPGTRLTVL.